A selection of T cell receptor beta chains follows, all from one sample in a study of T-cell memory formation after mild COVID-19. Via MiXCR, TCRdb re-called the 5' RACE reads, giving one row per CDR3 protein. Of roughly 190,000 distinct CDR3 sequences listed, around 26% are singletons. The sequenced material came from PBMCs or a T cell subset sorted from them (not recorded which). The source of these receptors is an adult woman who had mild COVID-19 (a few samples of this study predate the infection). Cell type and time point are not known. CDR3s include the opening cysteine and the closing phenylalanine or tryptophan. The order of the fields is D gene, J gene, V gene, clone size, CDR3 DNA, CDR3 protein. The D gene is left open where the match is weak. Only part of the rows carry a size: once, few, many, or a class if the clone is expanded.

D: .; J: TRBJ1-6; V: TRBV30; size: .; DNA: TGTGCCTGGACCAAGGGTCCAAGTAATTCACCCCTCCACTTT; CDR3: CAWTKGPSNSPLHF
D: .; J: TRBJ2-7; V: TRBV9; size: many; DNA: TGTGCCAGCAGCGTCGGCCCTAGCAGCTACGAGCAGTACTTC; CDR3: CASSVGPSSYEQYF
D: .; J: TRBJ1-1; V: TRBV11-1; size: .; DNA: TGTGCCAGCAGCTTCCGGGGGGCTCTTCCGAACACTGAAGCTTTCTTT; CDR3: CASSFRGALPNTEAFF
D: TRBD2; J: TRBJ2-7; V: TRBV7-6; size: .; DNA: TGTGCCAGCAGCAAGGGGGTAGCGGGAGATCTCGAGCAGTACTTC; CDR3: CASSKGVAGDLEQYF
D: .; J: TRBJ2-1; V: TRBV4-3; size: .; DNA: TGCGCCAGCAGCCAAGCTTGGCAGGATTCCTACAATGAGCAGTTCTTC; CDR3: CASSQAWQDSYNEQFF
D: .; J: TRBJ2-1; V: TRBV12-3/TRBV12-4; size: many; DNA: TGTGCCAGCAGCAGCGGATTACCCGAGCAGTTCTTC; CDR3: CASSSGLPEQFF
D: TRBD2; J: TRBJ2-1; V: TRBV7-9; size: few; DNA: TGTGCCAGCACCACGAAGGGGACTAGCTACTACAATGAGCAGTTCTTC; CDR3: CASTTKGTSYYNEQFF
D: .; J: TRBJ2-4; V: TRBV27; size: .; DNA: TGTGCCAGACGTCTAGCCAAAAACATTCAGTACTTC; CDR3: CARRLAKNIQYF
D: .; J: TRBJ2-7; V: TRBV29-1; size: many; DNA: TGCAGCGTTGAAGGGGAGCTGGGCAGCCAGTACGAGCAGTACTTC; CDR3: CSVEGELGSQYEQYF
D: .; J: TRBJ2-1; V: TRBV7-3; size: few; DNA: TGTGCCAGCAGCCCAACCCGGACGGACAATGAGCAGTTCTTC; CDR3: CASSPTRTDNEQFF
D: .; J: TRBJ2-1; V: TRBV24-1; size: .; DNA: TGTGCCACCAGTGATCCGGCCCCAAGAGACAATGAGCAGTTCTTC; CDR3: CATSDPAPRDNEQFF
D: .; J: TRBJ2-3; V: TRBV5-1; size: few; DNA: TGCGCCAGCAGCTTGGAGATCACAGATACGCAGTATTTT; CDR3: CASSLEITDTQYF
D: .; J: TRBJ2-1; V: TRBV20-1; size: .; DNA: TGCAGTGCTAGTAGTGGATCTTCCTACAATGAGCAGTTCTTC; CDR3: CSASSGSSYNEQFF
D: TRBD2; J: TRBJ2-3; V: TRBV3-1; size: .; DNA: TGTGCCAGCAGCCAGGAGACTAGCGGGAGCGATACGCAGTATTTT; CDR3: CASSQETSGSDTQYF
D: TRBD1; J: TRBJ1-5; V: TRBV5-1; size: few; DNA: TGCGCCAGCAGCTTGGAGGGACAGGGATATCAGCCCCAGCATTTT; CDR3: CASSLEGQGYQPQHF